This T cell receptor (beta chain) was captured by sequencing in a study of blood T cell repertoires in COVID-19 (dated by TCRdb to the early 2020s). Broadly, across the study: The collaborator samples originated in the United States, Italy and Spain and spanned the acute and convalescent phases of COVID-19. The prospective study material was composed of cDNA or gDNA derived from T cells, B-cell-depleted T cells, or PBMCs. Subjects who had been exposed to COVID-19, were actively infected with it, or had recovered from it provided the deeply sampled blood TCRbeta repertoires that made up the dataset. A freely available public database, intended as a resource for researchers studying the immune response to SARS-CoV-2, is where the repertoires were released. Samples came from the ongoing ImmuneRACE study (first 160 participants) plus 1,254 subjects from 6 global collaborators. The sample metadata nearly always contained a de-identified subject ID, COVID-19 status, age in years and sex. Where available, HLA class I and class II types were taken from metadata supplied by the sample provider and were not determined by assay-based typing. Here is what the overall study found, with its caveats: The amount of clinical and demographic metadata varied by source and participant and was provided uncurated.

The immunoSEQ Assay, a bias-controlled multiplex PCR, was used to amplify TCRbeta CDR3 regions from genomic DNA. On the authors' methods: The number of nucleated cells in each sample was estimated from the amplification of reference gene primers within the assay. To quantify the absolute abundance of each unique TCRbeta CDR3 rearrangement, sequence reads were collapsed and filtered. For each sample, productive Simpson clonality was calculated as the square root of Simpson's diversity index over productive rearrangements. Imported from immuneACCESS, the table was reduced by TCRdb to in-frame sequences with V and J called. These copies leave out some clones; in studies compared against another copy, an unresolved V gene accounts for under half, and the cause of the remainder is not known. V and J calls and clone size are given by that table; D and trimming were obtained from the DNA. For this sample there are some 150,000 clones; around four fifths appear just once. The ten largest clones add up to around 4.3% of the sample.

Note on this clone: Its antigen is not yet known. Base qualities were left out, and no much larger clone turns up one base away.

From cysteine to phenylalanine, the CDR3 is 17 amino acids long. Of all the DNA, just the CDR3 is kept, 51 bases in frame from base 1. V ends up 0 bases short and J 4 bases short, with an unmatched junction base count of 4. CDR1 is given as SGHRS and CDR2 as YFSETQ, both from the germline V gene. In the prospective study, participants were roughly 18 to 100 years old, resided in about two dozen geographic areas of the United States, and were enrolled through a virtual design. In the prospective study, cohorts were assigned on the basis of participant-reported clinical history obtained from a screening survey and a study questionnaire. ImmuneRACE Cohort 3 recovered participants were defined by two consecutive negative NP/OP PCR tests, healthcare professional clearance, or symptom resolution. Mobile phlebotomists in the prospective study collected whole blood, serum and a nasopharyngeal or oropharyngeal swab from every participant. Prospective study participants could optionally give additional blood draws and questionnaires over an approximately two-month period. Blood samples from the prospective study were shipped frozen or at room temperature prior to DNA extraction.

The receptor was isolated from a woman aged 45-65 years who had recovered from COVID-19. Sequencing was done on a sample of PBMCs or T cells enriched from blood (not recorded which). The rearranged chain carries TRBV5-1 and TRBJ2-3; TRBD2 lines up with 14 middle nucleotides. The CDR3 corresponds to CASSLARTSGRSDTQYF. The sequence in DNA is TGCGCCAGCAGCTTGGCCAGGACTAGCGGGAGGTCAGATACGCAGTATTTT.